This paragraph reports one TCR beta chain. Its antigen is unidentified. This sample was taken from a study of beta chain features in type 1 diabetes. Study conclusions and caveats: Within the patient group, naive, central memory and Treg TCRB repertoires appeared more similar to each other than within healthy donors. Moderate but significant shortening of TCRB CDR3s was recorded in all four CD4+ subsets from Type 1 diabetes patients.

Expressed TCRB transcripts were sequenced because the isolated RNA had all been reverse transcribed beforehand. TCRdb's table, derived via immunoSEQ multiplex PCR, lists solely in-frame clones and lacks some. This sample has 600,000 to 650,000 clones, with roughly a sixth found just once. Sorted CD4+ subsets: naive, central memory, regulatory, stem cell-like memory (CD45RO/CCR7/CD25/CD127/CD95/CD27 panel). With V trimmed by 3 bases and J by 8 bases, 15 bases remained unmatched. CDR3 length: 16 amino acids. Per the germline V gene, CDR1 is SGDLS and CDR2 is YYNGEE. The rearrangement joins TRBV9 to TRBJ1-2, with 8 bases identical to TRBD1. The clonotype comes from a man younger than 35 in good health. The sequenced material came from naive CD4+ T cells from blood. Written as DNA, the CDR3 is TGTGCCAGCAGCGCCTCGGGTCCAGGGGGCGCGGGAGGCTACACCTTC. Encoded protein: CASSASGPGGAGGYTF. The variable domain in full, completed from reference TRBV9 and TRBJ1-2, reads DSGVTQTPKHLITATGQRVTLRCSPRSGDLSVYWYQQSLDQGLQFLIQYYNGEERAKGNILERFSAQQFPDLHSELNLSSLELGDSALYFCASSASGPGGAGGYTFGSGTRLTVV.